This T cell receptor (beta chain) stems from a study of memory CD8 T cells in hepatitis C reinfection. Study-wide points: Only 4 or 5 donors prevented definitive conclusions about public clonotypes.

Noted time point: late/post reinfection, 12 to 24 weeks after detection. No in vitro expansion preceded TCR sequencing of the sorted cells. The assay was immunoSEQ multiplex PCR, and TCRdb's table has in-frame clones only and misses some. The sample holds around 45,000 clones, roughly 89% seen once. The CDR3 covers 14 residues. CDR1 is SQVTM and CDR2 is ANQGSEA in the germline V gene. With V trimmed by 7 bases and J by 0 bases, 2 bases remained unmatched. In the case of this clone: Antigen: not known.

The genes are TRBV29-1 and TRBJ2-1; 11 bases map to TRBD2. The sequenced material came from naive CD8+ T cells sorted from blood. This TCR was recovered from a man between 18 and 29 years old with hepatitis C virus infection. CDR3 amino acids: CSATSGSSYNEQFF. CDR3 in DNA: TGCAGCGCTACTAGCGGGAGCTCCTACAATGAGCAGTTCTTC.